The rows below give T cell receptor beta chains drawn from one sample of a study of blood T cells in healthy people across ages. TCRdb reprocessed the 5' RACE reads with MiXCR, giving one entry per CDR3 protein. The sample consists of 600,000 to 650,000 distinct CDR3 sequences, around 54% of them appearing once. Sequencing input: blood. Every receptor here comes from a man aged 55 to 70 in good health. The CDR3 runs from the conserved cysteine through the conserved F or W. The D gene is left open where the match is weak. Clone size is stated in some rows and not others, as once, few, many or a class when expanded.

size	V	D	J	CDR3	DNA
-	TRBV11-2	-	TRBJ2-5	CASSLDPFRRGTQYF	TGTGCCAGCAGCTTAGATCCTTTTAGGCGAGGGACCCAGTACTTC
-	TRBV5-1	TRBD1	TRBJ1-1	CASSLRAGTGTEAFF	TGCGCCAGCAGCTTACGTGCCGGGACAGGCACTGAAGCTTTCTTT
few	TRBV7-8	TRBD1	TRBJ2-3	CASSLHLDRPSTDTQYF	TGTGCCAGCAGCTTACACCTGGACAGGCCTAGCACAGATACGCAGTATTTT
-	TRBV7-9	TRBD1	TRBJ1-2	CASSPPGGQLYGYTF	TGTGCCAGCAGCCCCCCGGGGGGACAGCTCTATGGCTACACCTTC
-	TRBV20-1	-	TRBJ2-3	CSARGERGWTTDTQYF	TGCAGTGCTAGAGGAGAACGGGGGTGGACCACAGATACGCAGTATTTT
-	TRBV12-3/TRBV12-4	TRBD2	TRBJ2-7	CASSLISGGAISREQYF	TGTGCCAGCAGTTTGATTAGCGGGGGGGCCATTTCACGGGAGCAGTACTTC
-	TRBV4-1	TRBD2	TRBJ2-3	CASSQAAGTSAPVGTQYF	TGCGCCAGCAGCCAAGCCGCCGGGACTAGCGCTCCCGTAGGTACGCAGTATTTT
-	TRBV12-3/TRBV12-4	-	TRBJ1-2	CASSLGSIGYTF	TGTGCCAGCAGTTTAGGGAGCATTGGCTACACCTTC
few	TRBV27	TRBD2	TRBJ2-5	CASTSRGVELAGDLASETQYF	TGTGCCAGCACCTCCAGAGGGGTAGAACTAGCGGGGGACCTAGCTTCAGAGACCCAGTACTTC
-	TRBV9	TRBD1	TRBJ2-5	CASSVEPGGGETQYF	TGTGCCAGCAGCGTAGAACCAGGGGGCGGTGAGACCCAGTACTTC
many	TRBV9	-	TRBJ2-3	CASSARLSTDTQYF	TGTGCCAGCAGCGCCAGACTATCCACGGATACGCAGTATTTT
-	TRBV20-1	TRBD1	TRBJ2-1	CSARSPGGWDWYNEQFF	TGCAGTGCTAGAAGCCCAGGGGGCTGGGATTGGTACAATGAGCAGTTCTTC
-	TRBV20-1	-	TRBJ2-5	CSADASGQETQYF	TGCAGTGCTGATGCCAGCGGCCAAGAGACCCAGTACTTC
-	TRBV29-1	-	TRBJ2-7	CSVVLGGAGFYNEQYF	TGCAGCGTCGTCCTAGGGGGGGCAGGATTCTACAATGAGCAGTACTTC
few	TRBV12-3/TRBV12-4	-	TRBJ2-7	CASSPKHGYEQYF	TGTGCCAGCAGTCCCAAACATGGCTACGAGCAGTACTTC
-	TRBV29-1	-	TRBJ2-7	CSVKGREHSYEQYF	TGCAGCGTAAAGGGACGGGAGCACTCCTACGAGCAGTACTTC
-	TRBV28	-	TRBJ1-6	CASSLPSGSPLHF	TGTGCCAGCTCCCTCCCCTCGGGATCACCCCTCCACTTT
few	TRBV14	-	TRBJ1-2	CASSQGLGVGGYTF	TGTGCCAGCAGCCAAGGGCTGGGAGTCGGTGGCTACACCTTC
-	TRBV29-1	-	TRBJ1-1	CSVVSTVGQAFF	TGCAGCGTTGTCAGTACAGTGGGTCAAGCTTTCTTT
-	TRBV6-1	-	TRBJ2-7	CASSEVAGYVYEQYF	TGTGCCAGCAGTGAAGTGGCAGGGTACGTCTACGAGCAGTACTTC
-	TRBV9	TRBD2	TRBJ2-7	CASSVSGVDEQYF	TGTGCCAGCAGCGTCAGCGGGGTGGACGAGCAGTACTTC
-	TRBV6-5	TRBD2	TRBJ2-7	CASSYAGLAGAYEQYF	TGTGCCAGCAGTTACGCCGGACTAGCGGGGGCCTACGAGCAGTACTTC
-	TRBV10-2	-	TRBJ1-4	CASRPAGLRGEKLFF	TGCGCCAGCAGACCGGCGGGACTACGTGGTGAAAAACTGTTTTTT
-	TRBV15	-	TRBJ1-4	CATSRDSGASNEKLFF	TGTGCCACCAGCAGAGATTCCGGGGCGTCTAATGAAAAACTGTTTTTT
many	TRBV10-3	TRBD2	TRBJ2-5	CAIRDVAGGFQETQYF	TGTGCCATCAGGGACGTAGCGGGGGGATTTCAGGAGACCCAGTACTTC
few	TRBV5-1	-	TRBJ1-2	CASSLEGQGYYGYTF	TGCGCCAGCAGCTTGGAGGGGCAGGGATACTATGGCTACACCTTC
-	TRBV7-8	-	TRBJ2-1	CASSLATETTSSYNGQFF	TGTGCCAGCAGCTTAGCAACCGAAACGACGAGCTCCTACAATGGGCAGTTCTTC
few	TRBV11-2	-	TRBJ2-7	CASSLNFVRSYEQYF	TGTGCCAGCAGCTTAAATTTCGTGAGGTCCTACGAGCAGTACTTC
-	TRBV12-3/TRBV12-4	-	TRBJ2-5	CASTSQGRDGWTQYF	TGTGCCAGCACTTCACAGGGCAGGGACGGGTGGACCCAGTACTTC